This T cell receptor (beta chain) originates from a study of cytomegalovirus exposure and HLA in healthy donors. Remarks on this clone: Its antigen is as yet unknown.

PCR was performed using 60 Vbeta and 13 Jbeta primers. The data were produced by immunoSEQ multiplex PCR, yet TCRdb's version contains in-frame clones alone and is incomplete. The data contain over 70,000 clones, 70% to 85% of them singletons. General study results and limits: In a later analysis, compared with equally common non-associated chains, HLA-associated beta chains were more expanded.

There are 13 residues in the CDR3. CDR1 and CDR2 (germline): SGHDT, YYEEEE. The V end lost 3 bases, the J end lost 2 bases, and 8 bases lay between the germline ends. The V gene is TRBV5-6, the J gene TRBJ1-1; D perhaps matches TRBD1 (6 bases). The sequence was collected from a human donor in good health. Sequenced input: PBMCs. The CDR3 bases are TGTGCCAGCAGCTGGGACACCAACACTGAAGCTTTCTTT. It translates to CASSWDTNTEAFF.